This passage covers 6 T cell receptor beta chains from one sample sequenced in a study of CD8 T cells in Susac syndrome. When the RNA was reverse transcribed, random hexamers were used with an input of roughly 0.5 to 1 ug. TCRdb called the immunoSEQ multiplex PCR reads again in MiXCR, with one record for every CDR3 protein. The sample consists of under 300,000 distinct CDR3 sequences, about 96% of them appearing once. The sequencing input was CD4+ T cells from PBMCs. These receptors came from a human donor with Susac syndrome.

The rearrangement links TRBV25-1 to TRBJ2-6; D uncertain. Germline V gene data show CDR1 as MGHDK and CDR2 as SYGVNS. The CDR3 loop spans 16 amino acids. Trimming removed 6 bases from V and 0 bases from J, with 12 bases in between. CDR3 bases: TGTGCCAGCAGCAAGAGGTTTAGCTCTGGGGCCAACGTCCTGACTTTC. Translation: CASSKRFSSGANVLTF. The full variable domain, with the rest looked up from reference TRBV25-1 and TRBJ2-6, is EADIYQTPRYLVIGTGKKITLECSQTMGHDKMYWYQQDPGMELHLIHYSYGVNSTEKGDLSSESTVSRIRTEHFPLTLESARPSHTSQYLCASSKRFSSGANVLTFGAGSRLTVL.

The J gene is TRBJ2-5, the V gene TRBV14, with D uncertain. CDR1 and CDR2 (germline): SGHDN, FVKESK. The CDR3 loop spans 14 amino acids. The ends were cut back, 6 bases at V and 0 bases at J, with 11 bases in the middle. This CDR3 is CASSPRRNQETQYF. The CDR3 coding sequence is TGTGCCAGCAGTCCCCGACGGAACCAAGAGACCCAGTACTTC.

The chain recombines TRBV29-1 with TRBJ2-3, with D maybe TRBD1 (6 bases). The germline gives CDR1 SQVTM, CDR2 ANQGSEA. There are 14 residues in the CDR3. With 4 bases removed from V and 2 bases from J, the gap between germline ends came to 13 bases. The CDR3 loop reads CSVAAGDPTDTQYF. Written as DNA, the CDR3 is TGCAGCGTTGCAGCAGGGGACCCCACAGATACGCAGTATTTT.

The CDR3, as DNA: TGCAGCGTTGTCCCAGGGAAGACAGATACGCAGTATTTT. This encodes CSVVPGKTDTQYF. The V gene is TRBV29-1, the J gene TRBJ2-3; possibly TRBD1 for D (5 bases). The length of the CDR3 is 13 residues. Trimming stripped 4 bases from V and 3 bases from J, with 11 bases between. Looked up from germline, CDR1 is SQVTM and CDR2 is ANQGSEA.

This chain links TRBV14 with TRBJ2-3, with unresolved D. Trimming pared 3 bases from V and 8 bases from J, leaving 12 bases between. Germline CDR1 is SGHDN and CDR2 is FVKESK. The length of the CDR3 is 13 residues. The CDR3, as DNA: TGTGCCAGCAGCCACCCGGTTGCAGCTACGCAGTATTTT. Its protein product is CASSHPVAATQYF.

The chain combines TRBV6-5 with TRBJ1-2; D remains unclear. This CDR3 spans 12 amino acids. Germline V gene data show CDR1 as MNHEY and CDR2 as SVGAGI. Trimming left V 5 bases short and J 5 bases short, with 9 bases between. CDR3 residues: CASSRSPYGYTF. In DNA form, the CDR3 reads TGTGCCAGCAGTCGCAGCCCTTATGGCTACACCTTC.